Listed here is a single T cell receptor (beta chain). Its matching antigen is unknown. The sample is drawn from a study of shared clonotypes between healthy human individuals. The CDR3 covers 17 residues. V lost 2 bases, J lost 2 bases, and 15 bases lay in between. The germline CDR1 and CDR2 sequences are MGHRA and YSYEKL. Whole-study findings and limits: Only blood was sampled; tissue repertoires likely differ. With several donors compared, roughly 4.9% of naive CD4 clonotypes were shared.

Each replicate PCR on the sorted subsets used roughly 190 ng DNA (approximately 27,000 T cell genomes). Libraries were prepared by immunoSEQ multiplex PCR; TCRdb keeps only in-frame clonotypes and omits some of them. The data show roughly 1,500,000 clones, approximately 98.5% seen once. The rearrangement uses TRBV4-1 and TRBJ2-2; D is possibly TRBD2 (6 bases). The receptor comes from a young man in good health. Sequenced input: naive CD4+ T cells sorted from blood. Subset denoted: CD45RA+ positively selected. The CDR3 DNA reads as TGCGCCAGCAGCCAATTTGTGGTAGCGGCCAACACCGGGGAGCTGTTTTTT. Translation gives CASSQFVVAANTGELFF.